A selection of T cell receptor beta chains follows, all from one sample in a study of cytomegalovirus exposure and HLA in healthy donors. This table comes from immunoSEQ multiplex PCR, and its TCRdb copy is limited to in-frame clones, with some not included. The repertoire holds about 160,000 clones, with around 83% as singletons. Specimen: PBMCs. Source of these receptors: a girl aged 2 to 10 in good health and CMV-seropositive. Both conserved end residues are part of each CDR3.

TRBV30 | CAWSNRRGNTEAFF
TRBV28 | CASSPDRGAFF
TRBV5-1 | CASSPGDRGAKVMNTEAFF
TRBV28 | CASSISTGDGYTF
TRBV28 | CASSPGTRHTGELFF
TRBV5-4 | CASSLARLAGGWETQYF
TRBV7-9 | CASSPRTVNTEAFF
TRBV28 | CASSSRGWGNIQYF
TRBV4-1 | CASSQVAPAGVFRDEQFF
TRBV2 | CASTEQGLGHSSNQPQHF
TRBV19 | CATLDSSGNTIYF
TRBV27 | CASSSGTYNEQFF
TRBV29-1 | CSAGGGLAGADGTDTQYF
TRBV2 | CASRRDGSDRELFF
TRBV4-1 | CASSTRRAAILNNEQFF
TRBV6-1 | CASSENRGLIYGYTF
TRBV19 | CASSIGQGEQYF
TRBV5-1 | CASSPLPSYNEQFF
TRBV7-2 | CASSLEVGRRRTQYF
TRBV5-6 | CASSLRGRVVTEAFF
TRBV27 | CAGQMREDTEAFF
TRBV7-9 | CASSLGANQETQYF
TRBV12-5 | CASGDGGTSTDTQYF
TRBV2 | CASSGPVSSDTQYF
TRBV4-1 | CASSQDQGTGNTIYF
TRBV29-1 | CSVEDQYRGNTGELFF
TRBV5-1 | CASSQGDAPQTQYF
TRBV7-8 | CASSSILARTPRAGQPQHF
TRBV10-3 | CAISERAWGQGTPSYEQYF
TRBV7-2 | CASSLELNSNQPQHF
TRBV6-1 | CASSEQGREKYEQYF
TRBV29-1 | CSVGGQGDEQYF
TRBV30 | CAWRGARIMNTKAFF
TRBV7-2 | CASSLTGRRNYNEQFF
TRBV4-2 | CASSQWGQRGSYEQYF
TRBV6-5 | CASSPGTGETKTQYF
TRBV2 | CASSEARRVPYEQYF
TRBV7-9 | CASSLVQGTTYEQYF
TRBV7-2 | CASSLGSTSSGNTIYF
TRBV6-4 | CASSDLGLSTDTQYF
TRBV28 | CASSFEGGAGGNQPQHF
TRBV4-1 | CASSQAGITSYEQYF
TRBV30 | CACTGSANTGELFF
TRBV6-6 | CASTKGGDAFF
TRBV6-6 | CASSQLSGSSYNEQFF
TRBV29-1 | CSVPNRNTEAFF
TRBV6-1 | CASRAGTDQETQYF
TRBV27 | CASRSLREGGYTF
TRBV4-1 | CASSQGEEGSGELFF
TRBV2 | CASSEAWQATQQYF
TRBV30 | CAWRSSAEQFF
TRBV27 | CASSGLVRETQYF
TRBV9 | CASSVGGGSNEQFF
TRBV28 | CASSALPWGLQPQHF
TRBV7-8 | CASSLGSGRGYNEQFF
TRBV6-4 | CASSPGTSGNNEQFF
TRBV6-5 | CASSPTPQETQYF